This T cell receptor (beta chain) was recovered during a study of immune reconstitution after stem cell transplant in scleroderma (dated by TCRdb to the late 2010s). Sequences SGHTA (CDR1) and FQGNSA (CDR2) are obtained from the germline V gene. Trimmed from V: 5 bases; trimmed from J: 3 bases; junction bases lacking a gene match: 6. From the cysteine up to the phenylalanine, the CDR3 has a length of 15 residues. The entry retains the CDR3 DNA only, 45 bases that are in frame from base 1. Concerning this clonotype: No antigen is known for it. No much larger clonotype is one base removed from it; base qualities were not supplied.

Library preparation used RT-PCR. TCRdb records Illumina MiSeq as the sequencer. The public sequencing data were trimmed at Q25 with fastp and processed into clonotypes with MiXCR by TCRdb, which kept only in-frame beta chains. Merged by CDR3 protein, the rows form single entries marked with the most common genes and DNA. The sample table shows approximately 3,100 distinct CDR3 sequences, and around 3.3% are seen once. The ten most abundant clones make up approximately 3% of the sample. This chain joins TRBV7-2 to TRBJ1-5; 8 bases in the junction line up with TRBD1. Sampling was conducted before or after autologous hematopoietic stem cell transplantation (not recorded which). The source of this sequence is a human donor with systemic sclerosis. CDR3 loop: CASSTDRVANQPQHF. In nucleotide form, the sequence is TGTGCCAGCAGCACGGACAGGGTAGCCAATCAGCCCCAGCATTTT.